What follows are 27 T cell receptor beta chains derived from one specimen sequenced in a study of regulatory T cells in long-lasting Graves disease. Documented time point: persistent/refractory GD, antithyroid drugs over 5 years with positive TRAb. Construction of the TCR library relied on RNA isolated from PBMCs. The TCR beta library used iRepertoire HTBI primers with Arm-PCR amplification of CDR3. TCRdb analysed the multiplex PCR reads with MiXCR anew, one entry per CDR3 protein. The sample lists around 400,000 distinct CDR3 sequences, 21% occurring once. The sequenced sample was peripheral blood mononuclear cells (PBMCs), obtained when the disease was refractory, from a patient treated with antithyroid drugs. The receptors were gathered from a female donor with Graves disease.

This clonotype was seen only once. This chain links TRBV3-1 with TRBJ2-3, with 9 nucleotides matching TRBD2. V shed 0 bases and J 3 bases; nucleotides not matched to a gene: 10. The germline V gene has CDR1 LGHDT and CDR2 YNNKEL (reference sequence). The CDR3 is made up of 18 amino acids. CDR3: CASSQDPSIAGVTDTQYF. The CDR3 coding sequence is TGTGCCAGCAGCCAAGATCCCTCGATAGCGGGAGTGACAGATACGCAGTATTTT.

The chain links TRBV25-1 to TRBJ1-5; D call uncertain. The CDR3 is made up of 14 amino acids. CDR1 is MGHDK, CDR2 SYGVNS, per germline. V was trimmed by 3 bases and J by 4 bases, leaving 10 bases between them. The CDR3 reads CASSEVGQNQPQHF. For the CDR3, the DNA is TGTGCCAGCAGTGAGGTTGGGCAGAATCAGCCCCAGCATTTT.

This chain links TRBV20-1 with TRBJ1-5; D unresolved. CDR3 length equals 19 residues. V gave up 6 bases and J gave up 2 bases, with 29 bases separating them. Per germline, CDR1 DFQATT and CDR2 SNEGSKA (reference sequence). CDR3 sequence reads: CSAKSIQPVFKDGNQPQHF. CDR3 DNA: TGCAGTGCAAAATCGATCCAGCCCGTTTTTAAGGACGGCAATCAGCCCCAGCATTTT.

This clonotype occurred many times. The rearrangement links TRBV28 to TRBJ2-6, with no clear D. The germline V and J ends were trimmed by 5 bases and 4 bases, with 9 bases remaining between them. The CDR3 has 14 residues. The germline V gene has CDR1 MDHEN and CDR2 SYDVKM. CDR3 DNA sequence: TGTGCCAGCAGTACTTTCATGGGGGCCAACGTCCTGACTTTC. Translating gives CASSTFMGANVLTF.

Worth noting for this clonotype: A much larger clone lies one base from this, so it may be a read error. The gene calls are TRBV13 and TRBJ1-2; a weak D match, TRBD1 (5 bases). Germline V lookup: CDR1 PRHDT, CDR2 FYEKMQ (reference sequence). This CDR3 spans 13 amino acids. DNA for the CDR3: TGTGCCGGCAGCCGAGCAGGGTTTCATGGCTACACCTTC. Its protein is CAGSRAGFHGYTF.

The chain joins TRBV19 to TRBJ1-5; 8 bases match TRBD1. The CDR3 is 13 amino acids. CDR1 and CDR2 (germline): LNHDA, SQIVND (reference sequence). J gave up 6 bases and V 9 bases, and 7 bases lay outside the gene matches. The CDR3 region is CASTDRGGQPQHF. The CDR3 DNA is TGTGCCAGCACAGACAGGGGCGGTCAGCCCCAGCATTTT. Based on the CDR3 plus reference TRBV19 and TRBJ1-5, the full variable domain is DGGITQSPKYLFRKEGQNVTLSCEQNLNHDAMYWYRQDPGQGLRLIYYSQIVNDFQKGDIAEGYSVSREKKESFPLTVTSAQKNPTAFYLCASTDRGGQPQHFGDGTRLSIL.

The V call is TRBV7-9, the J call TRBJ2-2; no firm D call. Germline V gives CDR1 SEHNR, CDR2 FQNEAQ (reference sequence). This CDR3 is 16 amino acids long. V lost 1 base and J 4 bases, leaving 13 bases between the germline ends. CDR3 sequence: CASSLGTLKSTGELFF. CDR3 DNA sequence: TGTGCCAGCAGCTTAGGGACCCTTAAGAGCACCGGGGAGCTGTTTTTT.

This clonotype appeared a few times. The V call is TRBV29-1, the J call TRBJ1-1, with D possibly TRBD1 on 5 matching bases. Trimming pared 4 bases from V and 6 bases from J, leaving 12 bases between. Looked up from germline, CDR1 is SQVTM and CDR2 is ANQGSEA. CDR3 length equals 12 residues. Here the CDR3 DNA reads TGCAGCGTTGGAACAGGAGGACCTGAAGCTTTCTTT. It codes for CSVGTGGPEAFF.

This chain links TRBV20-1 with TRBJ2-2, with TRBD2 as a possible D gene (5 bases). This CDR3 has 17 amino acids. Trimming took off 3 bases at V and 1 base at J, with 18 bases between the two ends. Looked up from germline, CDR1 is DFQATT and CDR2 is SNEGSKA (reference sequence). CDR3 in amino acids: CSARATGSSGNTGELFF. In DNA form, the CDR3 reads TGCAGTGCTAGGGCTACGGGGTCCTCTGGGAACACCGGGGAGCTGTTTTTT.

A single count supports this clonotype. The CDR3 bases are TGTGCCAGCATGGGGGCCGGGACTAGCGGGATACTAACCCTCTGGAACATTCAGTACTTC. This codes for CASMGAGTSGILTLWNIQYF. The chain links TRBV28 to TRBJ2-4, with 13 bases fitting TRBD2. CDR3 length: 20 amino acids. Unmatched junction bases numbered 22, after V lost 7 bases and J lost 7 bases. Germline CDR1 is MDHEN and CDR2 is SYDVKM.

The CDR3 region has the DNA TGTGCCAGCAGCTTGGCGGCACGATCGCGAGAGACCCAGTACTTC. Protein: CASSLAARSRETQYF. V gene TRBV5-6 combines with J gene TRBJ2-5; the D is unclear. V lost 0 bases and J 4 bases, leaving 13 bases between the germline ends. Germline V CDR1 and CDR2: SGHDT, YYEEEE. CDR3 size: 15 residues.

The rearrangement links TRBV9 to TRBJ2-5; 8 nucleotides align to TRBD1. V lost 3 bases to trimming and J lost 5 bases; unmatched junction nucleotides: 12. From germline, CDR1 is SGDLS and CDR2 YYNGEE. The CDR3 consists of 16 residues. The CDR3 coding sequence is TGTGCCAGCAGCGCGGGACAAACAGGGGGTCGGGAGACCCAGTACTTC. Its translation is CASSAGQTGGRETQYF.

The table lists this clonotype with a few counts. This chain uses TRBV29-1 with TRBJ2-7; D possibly corresponds to TRBD2 (7 bases). This CDR3 comprises 12 residues. The V gene lost 7 bases and the J gene lost 4 bases, with 14 bases spanning the gap. The germline V gene has CDR1 SQVTM and CDR2 ANQGSEA. The CDR3 loop is CSAEGEGYEQYF. The CDR3 DNA is TGCAGCGCCGAGGGGGAGGGGTACGAGCAGTACTTC.

This clonotype was seen ten or more times. This chain joins TRBV12-3 or TRBV12-4 and TRBJ2-5; 8 nucleotides agree with TRBD2. With 7 bases clipped from V and 4 bases from J, the junction kept 11 bases outside the gene matches. The CDR3 totals 15 residues. The CDR3 coding sequence is TGTGCCAGCACCCCCGGCGGGGGGCTGAGAGAGACCCAGTACTTC. Encoded protein: CASTPGGGLRETQYF.

This clonotype occurred a few times. The genes are TRBV6-5 and TRBJ1-3, with D unresolved. This CDR3 has 15 residues. V was shortened by 2 bases and J by 0 bases, with 8 bases between the two germline ends. Germline V lookup: CDR1 MNHEY, CDR2 SVGAGI. The CDR3 spells CASSYGEGSGNTIYF. In DNA, the CDR3 is TGTGCCAGCAGTTACGGAGAAGGCTCTGGAAACACCATATATTTT.

Note on this clonotype: A read error may produce the germline difference seen at one junction end. The chain combines TRBV18 with TRBJ2-5; D is unclear. Germline assignment: CDR1 KGHSH and CDR2 LQKENI. CDR3 length: 11 amino acids. The CDR3: CASSNQETRYF. For the CDR3, the DNA is TGTGCCAGCTCCAACCAAGAGACCCGGTACTTC.

The chain recombines TRBV19 with TRBJ1-5; D ambiguous. Germline V gene sequence: CDR1 LNHDA, CDR2 SQIVND (reference sequence). This CDR3 contains 17 residues. Trimming removed 4 bases at V and 6 bases at J, with 22 bases between. DNA of the CDR3: TGTGCCAGTAGTACACTGCACGGGCTCGTGTCGACTCAGCCCCAGCATTTT. Encoded protein: CASSTLHGLVSTQPQHF.

Notes on this clonotype: It may be a read error: a sequence one base away is much more abundant. The V call is TRBV6-2 or TRBV6-3, the J call TRBJ2-7; D gene unclear. Germline V gene lookup returns CDR1 MNHEY and CDR2 SVGEGT. This CDR3 spans 13 amino acids. CDR3 sequence (DNA): TGTGCCCGCAGTTACCGTAGTAGGTATGAGCAGTACTTC. This encodes CARSYRSRYEQYF.

The sample holds a few counts of this clonotype. The chain uses TRBV28 and TRBJ1-1; 8 bases are a match to TRBD1. Trimming removed 10 bases from V and 4 bases from J; junction bases left unmatched: 8. The CDR3 is 13 amino acids. The germline V gene encodes CDR1 MDHEN and CDR2 SYDVKM. DNA of the CDR3: TGTGCCACCCGGACAGGGATGGGCACTGAAGCTTTCTTT. This encodes CATRTGMGTEAFF.

This clonotype was counted ten times or more. V and J are TRBV28 and TRBJ2-7; possible D gene TRBD1, 5 bases. With 6 bases removed from V and 2 bases from J, the gap between germline ends came to 20 bases. This CDR3 has 16 residues. Germline CDR1 and CDR2: MDHEN and SYDVKM. CDR3 protein: CASRESGSLTAYEQYF. The CDR3 bases are TGTGCCAGCAGAGAATCAGGGTCGTTGACTGCCTACGAGCAGTACTTC. Combining the CDR3 with reference TRBV28 and TRBJ2-7 gives the whole variable domain DVKVTQSSRYLVKRTGEKVFLECVQDMDHENMFWYRQDPGLGLRLIYFSYDVKMKEKGDIPEGYSVSREKKERFSLILESASTNQTSMYLCASRESGSLTAYEQYFGPGTRLTVT.

This clonotype was detected only once. This chain links TRBV10-3 with TRBJ1-1, with 9 bases fitting TRBD1. From germline, CDR1 is ENHRY and CDR2 SYGVKD. The length of the CDR3 is 14 residues. The junction had 6 bases not matched to a gene; V was cut back by 4 bases and J by 6 bases. The CDR3: CAISGTGVIAEAFF. In nucleotides, the CDR3 is TGTGCCATCAGTGGGACAGGGGTCATAGCTGAAGCTTTCTTT.

The chain recombines TRBV19 with TRBJ2-2; tentatively, D is TRBD2 (5 bases). CDR1 LNHDA and CDR2 SQIVND come from the germline V gene (reference sequence). The CDR3 consists of 17 residues. V was pared by 7 bases and J by 4 bases, with 22 bases between. DNA of the CDR3: TGTGCCAGTACTCCCCGGGCTCCGGTGGGAGTCACCGGGGAGCTGTTTTTT. Protein product: CASTPRAPVGVTGELFF.

This clonotype was found once. The chain couples TRBV25-1 to TRBJ2-7; the match to TRBD1 covers 7 bases. CDR3 length: 14 amino acids. After removal of 2 bases from V and 5 bases from J, the junction contained 6 bases not matched to a gene. Looked up from germline, CDR1 is MGHDK and CDR2 is SYGVNS. This chain's CDR3 is CASSETGTVNEQYF. DNA of the CDR3: TGTGCCAGCAGTGAAACCGGGACAGTTAACGAGCAGTACTTC.

As for this clonotype: This may stem from a read error, because a much larger clone lies one nucleotide away. The chain links TRBV28 to TRBJ2-7; D uncertain. The V and J ends lost 11 bases and 0 bases respectively, with 17 bases between them. The CDR3 consists of 14 residues. In germline, CDR1 is MDHEN, CDR2 SYDVKM. CDR3: CAGTQVSVSYEQYF. In DNA, the CDR3 is TGTGCCGGCACCCAAGTCAGCGTCTCCTACGAGCAGTACTTC.

This clonotype showed up just a few times. The chain combines TRBV24-1 with TRBJ2-1; no clear D. The CDR3 covers 14 residues. Between the trimmed V and J ends, which lost 3 bases and 4 bases, there was a span of 9 bases. CDR1 is KGHDR, CDR2 SFDVKD, per germline. CDR3 residues: CATSDSTLYNEQFF. Written as DNA, the CDR3 is TGTGCCACCAGTGATAGTACACTTTACAATGAGCAGTTCTTC.

This clonotype has a count of ten or more. The chain links TRBV4-1 to TRBJ2-5; possibly TRBD2 for D (5 bases). V was shortened by 1 base and J by 0 bases, with 12 bases between the two germline ends. CDR1 MGHRA and CDR2 YSYEKL come from the germline V gene. The CDR3 loop spans 16 amino acids. For the CDR3, the DNA is TGCGCCAGCAGCCAAGTTGACGGGAAGTACCAAGAGACCCAGTACTTC. The encoded protein is CASSQVDGKYQETQYF.

The rearrangement uses TRBV10-3 and TRBJ2-1, with D unresolved. Germline CDR1 ENHRY, CDR2 SYGVKD. This CDR3 has 18 amino acids. V was shortened by 2 bases and J by 5 bases, with 22 bases between the two germline ends. This CDR3 reads CAISEPESTRSPDNEQFF. Written as DNA, the CDR3 is TGTGCCATCAGTGAGCCCGAATCTACGCGCTCACCCGACAATGAGCAGTTCTTC.